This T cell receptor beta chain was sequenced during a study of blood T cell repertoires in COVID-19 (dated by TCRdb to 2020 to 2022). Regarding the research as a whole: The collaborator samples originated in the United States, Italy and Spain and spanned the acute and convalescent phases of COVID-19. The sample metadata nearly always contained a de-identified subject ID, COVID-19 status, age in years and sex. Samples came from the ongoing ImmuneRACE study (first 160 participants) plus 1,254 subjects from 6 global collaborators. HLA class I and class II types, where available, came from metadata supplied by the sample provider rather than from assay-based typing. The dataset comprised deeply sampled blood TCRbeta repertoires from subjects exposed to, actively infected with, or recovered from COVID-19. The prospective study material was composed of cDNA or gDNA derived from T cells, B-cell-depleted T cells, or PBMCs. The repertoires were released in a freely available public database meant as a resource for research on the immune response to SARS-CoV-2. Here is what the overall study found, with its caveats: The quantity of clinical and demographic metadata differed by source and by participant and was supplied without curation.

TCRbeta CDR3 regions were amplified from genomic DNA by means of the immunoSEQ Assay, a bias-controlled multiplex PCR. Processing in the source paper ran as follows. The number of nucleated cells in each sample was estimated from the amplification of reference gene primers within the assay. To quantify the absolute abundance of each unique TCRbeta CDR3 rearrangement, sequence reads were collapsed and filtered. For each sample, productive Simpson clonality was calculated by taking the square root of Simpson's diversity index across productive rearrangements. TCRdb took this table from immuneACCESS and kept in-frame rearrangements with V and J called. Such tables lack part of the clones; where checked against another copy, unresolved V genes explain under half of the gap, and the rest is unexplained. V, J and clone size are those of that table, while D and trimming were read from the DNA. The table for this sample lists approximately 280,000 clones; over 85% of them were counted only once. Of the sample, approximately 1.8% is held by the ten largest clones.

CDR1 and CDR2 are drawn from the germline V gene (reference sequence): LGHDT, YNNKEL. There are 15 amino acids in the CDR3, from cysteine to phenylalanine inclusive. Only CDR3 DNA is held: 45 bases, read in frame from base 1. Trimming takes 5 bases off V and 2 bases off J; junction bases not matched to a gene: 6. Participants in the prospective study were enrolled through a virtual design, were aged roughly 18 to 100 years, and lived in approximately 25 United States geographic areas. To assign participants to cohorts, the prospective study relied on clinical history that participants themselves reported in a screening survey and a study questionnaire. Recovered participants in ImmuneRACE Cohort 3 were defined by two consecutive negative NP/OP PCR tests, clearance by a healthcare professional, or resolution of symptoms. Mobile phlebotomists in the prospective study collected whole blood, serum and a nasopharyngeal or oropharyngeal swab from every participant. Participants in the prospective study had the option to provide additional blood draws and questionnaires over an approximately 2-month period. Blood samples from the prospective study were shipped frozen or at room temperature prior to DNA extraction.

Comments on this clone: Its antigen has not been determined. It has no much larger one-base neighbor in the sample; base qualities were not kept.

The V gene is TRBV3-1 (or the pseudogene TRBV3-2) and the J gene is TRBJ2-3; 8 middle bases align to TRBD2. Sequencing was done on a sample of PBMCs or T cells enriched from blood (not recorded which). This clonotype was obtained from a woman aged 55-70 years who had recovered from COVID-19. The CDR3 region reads CASSVGGGTTDTQYF. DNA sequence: TGTGCCAGCAGCGTAGGCGGGGGGACCACAGATACGCAGTATTTT.